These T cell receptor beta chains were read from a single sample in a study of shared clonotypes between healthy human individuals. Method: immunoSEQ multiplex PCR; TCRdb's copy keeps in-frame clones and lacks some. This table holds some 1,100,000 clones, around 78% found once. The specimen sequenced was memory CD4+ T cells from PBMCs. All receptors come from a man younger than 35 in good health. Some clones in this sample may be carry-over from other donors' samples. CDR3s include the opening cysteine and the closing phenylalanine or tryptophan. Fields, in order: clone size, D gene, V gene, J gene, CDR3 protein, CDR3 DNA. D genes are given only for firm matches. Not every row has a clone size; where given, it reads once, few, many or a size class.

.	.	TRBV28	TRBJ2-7	CASSLRSATEQYF	TGTGCCAGCAGTTTACGGTCCGCGACCGAGCAGTACTTC
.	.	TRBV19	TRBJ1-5	CASSMVGIQPQHF	TGTGCCAGTAGTATGGTTGGGATCCAGCCCCAGCATTTT
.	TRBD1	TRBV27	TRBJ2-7	CASSPGQGGSYEQYF	TGTGCCAGCAGTCCGGGACAGGGGGGCTCCTACGAGCAGTACTTC
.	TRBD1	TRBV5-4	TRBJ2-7	CASSLDRGLYEQYF	TGTGCCAGCAGCTTGGACAGGGGGTTATACGAGCAGTACTTC
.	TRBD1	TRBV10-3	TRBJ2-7	CAISAGQGYEQYF	TGTGCCATCAGTGCGGGACAGGGTTACGAGCAGTACTTC
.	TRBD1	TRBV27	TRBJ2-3	CASREAGTGFPDTQYF	TGTGCCAGCAGAGAAGCCGGGACAGGGTTCCCAGATACGCAGTATTTT
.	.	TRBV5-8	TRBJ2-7	CASRKSGNEQYF	TGTGCCAGCAGGAAGTCAGGGAACGAGCAGTACTTC
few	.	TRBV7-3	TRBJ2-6	CASSFSGANVLTF	TGTGCCAGCAGCTTTTCTGGGGCCAACGTCCTGACTTTC
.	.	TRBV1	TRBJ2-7	CTSSHEPGPASEQYF	TGCACCAGCAGCCACGAACCGGGACCGGCCTCCGAGCAGTACTTC
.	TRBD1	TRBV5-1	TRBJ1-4	CASSSEGQGFEKLFF	TGCGCCAGCAGCTCTGAAGGACAGGGGTTTGAAAAACTGTTTTTT
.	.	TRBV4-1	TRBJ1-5	CASSQVDMGLNNQPQHF	TGCGCCAGCAGCCAAGTCGATATGGGTCTGAACAATCAGCCCCAGCATTTT
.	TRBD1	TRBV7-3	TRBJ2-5	CASSLTLDRGRQETQYF	TGTGCCAGCAGCTTAACGCTGGACAGGGGGCGCCAAGAGACCCAGTACTTC
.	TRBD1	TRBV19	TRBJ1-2	CASRRQGIYGYTF	TGTGCCAGTAGGAGACAGGGGATCTATGGCTACACCTTC
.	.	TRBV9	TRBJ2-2	CASSGDTGELFF	TGTGCCAGCAGTGGGGACACCGGGGAGCTGTTTTTT
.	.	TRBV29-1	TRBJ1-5	CSVGELRGQPQHF	TGCAGCGTTGGCGAACTTAGGGGTCAGCCCCAGCATTTT
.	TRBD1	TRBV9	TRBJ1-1	CASSVRGDSTEAFF	TGTGCCAGCAGCGTACGCGGGGACAGCACTGAAGCTTTCTTT